The TCR beta chain described here comes from a study of beta chain features in type 1 diabetes (dated by TCRdb to the late 2010s). For the wider study: Patients and healthy donors did not differ in mean age, gender distribution, total cell number or subset yield. A total of 90 million to 140 million sorted cells were examined across all samples, and RNA yield correlated strongly with the number of cells per subset. The study compared TCRB repertoires of sorted circulating CD4+ T cell subsets between recently diagnosed type 1 diabetes patients and matched healthy donors. Regulatory and stem cell-like memory subsets were isolated from only 8 patients and roughly eight healthy donors, whereas naive and central memory subsets came from all 30 or so donors. What the work shows at the level of the full study, not this receptor alone: Because cDNA was sequenced instead of genomic DNA, activated cells with high expression could be over-represented, although the groups did not differ in activation or CD3 levels. PCR may preferentially amplify shorter templates, but because patient and control samples were amplified and corrected together, any resulting skew would affect both groups equally. At VDJ recombination sites, patients with type 1 diabetes made fewer insertions and deleted more nucleotides, a pattern implying thymic rearrangement abnormalities. Naive, central memory and regulatory TCRB repertoires appeared to be more similar among patients than among healthy donors. Type 1 diabetes patients showed a moderate but significant shortening of TCRB CDR3 length in all four CD4+ subsets. Only small numbers of individuals were included in the HLA sub-analyses, which left unresolved whether HLA type had any influence on TCRB rearrangement.

From each donor, a single peripheral blood sample of 95 to 150 mL on average was drawn into heparinised tubes. Using a panel that included CD45RO, CCR7, CD25, CD127, CD95 and CD27, naive, central memory, regulatory and stem cell-like memory CD4+ T cells were sorted on a BD FACSAria II. Every sorted population had a purity above 95%. PBMCs were isolated right away by Lymphoprep density gradient centrifugation and were stained directly, without culture. So that batch effects would be minimized, each experiment stained and sorted samples in pairs, pairing one healthy donor with one patient. Reading from cysteine to phenylalanine, the CDR3 counts 14 amino acids. Only the CDR3 DNA is retained, 42 bases long and in frame from the first base. Sequences SGHRS (CDR1) and YFSETQ (CDR2) are obtained from the germline V gene. Germline trimming: 5 bases from V, 5 bases from J; junction bases outside gene matches: 7.

The High Capacity cDNA Reverse Transcription Kit was used to reverse transcribe all of the isolated RNA, meaning that expressed TCRB transcripts were what got sequenced. Naive, central memory and regulatory T cell samples underwent deep immunoSEQ sequencing, averaging roughly 3.4 million total reads per sample. Sorted cells were lysed in RLT buffer, and RNA was extracted using DNase-treated RNeasy Micro or Mini kits according to cell number. To prevent cross-contamination, every cell subset was processed on its own, while patient and healthy donor samples were processed together. Using the immunoSEQ multiplex PCR, TCRB sequences were amplified from cDNA into 87-bp fragments spanning the CDR3 region. The amplicons were sequenced using the Illumina HiSeq platform. Per the source publication's procedure: PCR bias was computationally corrected using synthetic template baselines, reads within Hamming distance 2 were collapsed, and singletons that could not be merged were discarded. Reads were aligned against IMGT to assign V, D and J genes, CDR3 length and insertions or deletions at six rearrangement sites. Clonotype counts were normalized to sorted cell number within each subset before computing true diversity and Gini coefficients with the tcR R package. The overlap coefficient, calculated on TCRB nucleotide sequences, was used to quantify repertoire sharing. The table was pulled from immuneACCESS by TCRdb, which kept in-frame rearrangements only. Such tables lose some clones; where checked, under half of the loss comes from unresolved V genes, and the rest has no known cause. V, J and clone size were drawn from that table, and D and trimming were deduced from the DNA. This sample comprises 300,000 or so clones, over 7% of them detected only once. The top ten clonotypes cover 0.9% to 1.1% of the sample.

A few counts support this clone. It has no known antigen specificity. Base qualities are not at hand, and no much larger clone is one base apart. This TCR was recovered from a man younger than 40 with type 1 diabetes. Sequencing input: central memory CD4+ T cells from blood. The V and J segments used are TRBV5-1 and TRBJ2-5, and 9 bases in between align with TRBD1. At the DNA level, the sequence is TGCGCCAGCAGATGGGGACAGGGTATGGAGACCCAGTACTTC. It codes for CASRWGQGMETQYF. The reference TRBV5-1 and TRBJ2-5 proteins fill in what lies around the CDR3, so the full variable domain reads KAGVTQTPRYLIKTRGQQVTLSCSPISGHRSVSWYQQTPGQGLQFLFEYFSETQRNKGNFPGRFSGRQFSNSRSEMNVSTLELGDSALYLCASRWGQGMETQYFGPGTRLLVL.